One and the same sample provided the 7 T cell receptor beta chains below, sequenced in a study of blood T cells in healthy people across ages. A J-beta primer mix and a sample-barcoded 5' primer were used in a second PCR of roughly 6 to 12 cycles. MiXCR, applied by TCRdb to the 5' RACE reads, yields one record per CDR3 protein. The data show roughly 570,000 distinct CDR3 sequences, roughly a quarter seen once. The sequenced sample was blood. The source is a woman between 65 and 79 years old in good health.

CDR3 sequence reads: CASSEVGGSNEKLFF. The CDR3 nucleotides read TGTGCCAGCAGTGAGGTCGGAGGGTCTAATGAAAAACTGTTTTTT. The gene calls are TRBV2 and TRBJ1-4; D gene unclear. The CDR3 totals 15 residues. The ends were cut back, 3 bases at V and 3 bases at J, with 11 bases in the middle. Germline CDR1 reads SNHLY; CDR2 reads FYNNEI.

This clonotype was detected a few times. The genes are TRBV20-1 and TRBJ1-5; 8 bases fit TRBD1. Unmatched junction bases numbered 10, after V lost 3 bases and J lost 6 bases. CDR1 DFQATT and CDR2 SNEGSKA come from the germline V gene (reference sequence). This CDR3 has 15 residues. Here the CDR3 DNA reads TGCAGTGCTAGTAGTCCCGGACAGGGAGGTCAGCCCCAGCATTTT. Amino acid sequence: CSASSPGQGGQPQHF.

This clonotype was picked up a small number of times. The J gene is TRBJ1-4, the V gene TRBV20-1; 8 bases match TRBD1. CDR1 DFQATT and CDR2 SNEGSKA come from the germline V gene (reference sequence). Trimming at V came to 3 bases and at J to 4 bases, leaving 13 bases not matched to a gene. This CDR3 spans 17 amino acids. In DNA, the CDR3 is TGCAGTGCTAGCCAGGGGGCGCGGTACCCCGGTAATGAAAAACTGTTTTTT. Translation: CSASQGARYPGNEKLFF.

There are a few counts of this clonotype. The V call is TRBV20-1, the J call TRBJ2-1; a weak D match, TRBD2 (5 bases). V was pared by 4 bases and J by 0 bases, with 10 bases between. The CDR3 runs 14 residues. The germline V gene encodes CDR1 DFQATT and CDR2 SNEGSKA (reference sequence). The CDR3 region has the DNA TGCAGTGCTATGCGGGCGAGCTCCTACAATGAGCAGTTCTTC. This codes for CSAMRASSYNEQFF.

J is TRBJ2-3 and V is TRBV6-4; 9 bases align to TRBD2. This CDR3 is built from 16 residues. Germline assignment: CDR1 MRHNA and CDR2 SNTAGT. V trimming: 0 bases; J trimming: 2 bases; junction bases outside the gene matches: 3. CDR3 in amino acids: CASSDSLAGPTDTQYF. The DNA of the CDR3 is TGTGCCAGCAGTGACTCGCTAGCGGGGCCCACAGATACGCAGTATTTT.

In its sample, this clonotype was seen a few times. The V call is TRBV7-2, the J call TRBJ2-5, with D perhaps TRBD1 (6 bases). The DNA end is more similar to TRBJ2-7, so the J call may be wrong. CDR3 length: 15 amino acids. Germline loops: CDR1 SGHTA, CDR2 FQGNSA. For the CDR3, the DNA is TGTGCCAGCAGCTTAGCGTCAGGGGTGGGCTACGAGCAGTACTTC. It translates to CASSLASGVGYEQYF.

This clonotype was seen more than once but under ten times. This chain connects TRBV18 to TRBJ2-5, with 13 bases that match TRBD2. Germline trimming cut 5 bases from V and 5 bases from J; bases unmatched to any gene: 5. This CDR3 contains 15 residues. Per germline, CDR1 KGHSH and CDR2 LQKENI. CDR3 residues: CASSSQGLAGETQYF. CDR3 bases: TGTGCCAGCTCATCTCAGGGACTAGCGGGGGAGACCCAGTACTTC.